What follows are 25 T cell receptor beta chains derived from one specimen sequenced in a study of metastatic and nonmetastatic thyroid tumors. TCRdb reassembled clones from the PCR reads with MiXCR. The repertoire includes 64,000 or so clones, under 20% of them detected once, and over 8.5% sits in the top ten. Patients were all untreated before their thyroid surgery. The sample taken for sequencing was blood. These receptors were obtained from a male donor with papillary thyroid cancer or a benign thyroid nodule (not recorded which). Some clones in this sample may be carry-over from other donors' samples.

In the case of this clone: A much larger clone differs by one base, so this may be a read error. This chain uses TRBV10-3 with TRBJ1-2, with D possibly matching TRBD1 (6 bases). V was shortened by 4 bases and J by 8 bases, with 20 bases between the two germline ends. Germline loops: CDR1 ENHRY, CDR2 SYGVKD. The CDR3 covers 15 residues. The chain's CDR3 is CAISAVTGTREGYTF. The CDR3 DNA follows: TGTGCCATCAGTGCAGTGACAGGAACCCGGGAGGGCTACACCTTC.

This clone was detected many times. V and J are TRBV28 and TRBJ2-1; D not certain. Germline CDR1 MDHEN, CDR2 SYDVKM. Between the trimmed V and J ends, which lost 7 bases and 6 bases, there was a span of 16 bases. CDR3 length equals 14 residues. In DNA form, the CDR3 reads TGTGCCAGCACTCTACCCTCTAACTTCAATGAGCAGTTCTTC. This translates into CASTLPSNFNEQFF.

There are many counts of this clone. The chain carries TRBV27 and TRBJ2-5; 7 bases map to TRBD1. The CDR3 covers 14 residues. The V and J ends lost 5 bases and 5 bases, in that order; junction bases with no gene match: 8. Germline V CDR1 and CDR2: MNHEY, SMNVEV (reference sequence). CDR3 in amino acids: CASSKLGGEETQYF. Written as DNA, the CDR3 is TGTGCCAGCAGTAAACTAGGGGGCGAGGAGACCCAGTACTTC.

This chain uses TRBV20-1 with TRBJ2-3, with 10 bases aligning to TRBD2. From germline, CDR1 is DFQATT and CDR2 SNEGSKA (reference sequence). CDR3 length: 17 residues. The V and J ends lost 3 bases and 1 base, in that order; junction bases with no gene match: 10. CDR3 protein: CSASVVTSGWGTDTQYF. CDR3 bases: TGCAGTGCTAGTGTTGTGACTAGCGGGTGGGGCACAGATACGCAGTATTTT.

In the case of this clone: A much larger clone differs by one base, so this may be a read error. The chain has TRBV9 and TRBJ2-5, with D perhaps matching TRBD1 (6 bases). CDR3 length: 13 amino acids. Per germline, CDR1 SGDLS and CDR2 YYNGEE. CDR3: CASSVDPVQGLSF. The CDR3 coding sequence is TGTGCCAGCAGCGTAGACCCGGTACAGGGTCTTTCCTTC.

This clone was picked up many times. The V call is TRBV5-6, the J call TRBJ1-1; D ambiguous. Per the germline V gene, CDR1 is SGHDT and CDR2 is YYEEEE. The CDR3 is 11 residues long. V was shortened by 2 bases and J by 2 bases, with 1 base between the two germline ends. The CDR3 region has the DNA TGTGCCAGCAGCTTTAACACTGAAGCTTTCTTT. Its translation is CASSFNTEAFF.

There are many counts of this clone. In DNA, the CDR3 is TGTGCTAGTGGTTTGGGGACTAGCCAAACCACAGATACGCAGTATTTT. Translated: CASGLGTSQTTDTQYF. This rearrangement joins TRBV12-5 to TRBJ2-3; 8 bases are a match to TRBD2. The CDR3 contains 16 residues. The trim removed 1 base at V and 2 bases at J, leaving 5 bases unmatched. Germline V lookup: CDR1 LGHNT, CDR2 FRNRAP.

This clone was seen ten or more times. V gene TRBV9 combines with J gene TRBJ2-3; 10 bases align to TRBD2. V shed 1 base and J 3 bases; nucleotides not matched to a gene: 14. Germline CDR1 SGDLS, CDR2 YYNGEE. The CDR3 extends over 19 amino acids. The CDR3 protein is CASSVTVASGRVGTDTQYF. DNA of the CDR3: TGTGCCAGCAGCGTAACGGTGGCTAGCGGGAGAGTAGGGACAGATACGCAGTATTTT. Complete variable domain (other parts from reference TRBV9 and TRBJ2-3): DSGVTQTPKHLITATGQRVTLRCSPRSGDLSVYWYQQSLDQGLQFLIQYYNGEERAKGNILERFSAQQFPDLHSELNLSSLELGDSALYFCASSVTVASGRVGTDTQYFGPGTRLTVL.

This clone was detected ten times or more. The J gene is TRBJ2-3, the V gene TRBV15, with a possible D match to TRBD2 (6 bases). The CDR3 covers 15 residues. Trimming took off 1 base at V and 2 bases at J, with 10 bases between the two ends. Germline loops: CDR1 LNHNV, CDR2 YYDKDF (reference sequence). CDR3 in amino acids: CATSRVAGNTDTQYF. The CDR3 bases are TGTGCCACCAGCAGAGTCGCGGGGAACACAGATACGCAGTATTTT.

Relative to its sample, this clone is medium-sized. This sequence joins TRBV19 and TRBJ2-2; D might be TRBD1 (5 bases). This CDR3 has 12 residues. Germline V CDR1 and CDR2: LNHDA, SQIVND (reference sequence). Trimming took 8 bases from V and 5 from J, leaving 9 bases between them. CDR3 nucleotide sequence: TGTGCCAGTGAACAGGTTACCGGGGAGCTGTTTTTT. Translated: CASEQVTGELFF.

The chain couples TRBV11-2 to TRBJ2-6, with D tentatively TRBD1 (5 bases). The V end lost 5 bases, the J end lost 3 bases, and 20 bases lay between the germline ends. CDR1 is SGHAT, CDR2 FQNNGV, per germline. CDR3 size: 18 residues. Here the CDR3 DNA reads TGTGCCAGCAGCCCGAGGTGGCAGGGAAGTGATGGGGCCAACGTCCTGACTTTC. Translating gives CASSPRWQGSDGANVLTF.

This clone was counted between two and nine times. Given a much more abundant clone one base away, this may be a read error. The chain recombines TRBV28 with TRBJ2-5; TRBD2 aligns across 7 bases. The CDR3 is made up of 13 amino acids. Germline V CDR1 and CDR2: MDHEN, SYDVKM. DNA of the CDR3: TGTTCCAGCGGCGGGGGTTTCCAAGAGACCCAGTACTTC. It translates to CSSGGGFQETQYF.

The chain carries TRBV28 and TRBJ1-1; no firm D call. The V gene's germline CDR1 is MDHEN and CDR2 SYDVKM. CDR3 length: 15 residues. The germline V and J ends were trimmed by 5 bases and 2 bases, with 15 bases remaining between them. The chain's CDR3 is CASSPHVDPNTEAFF. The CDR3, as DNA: TGTGCCAGCAGTCCCCATGTAGACCCTAACACTGAAGCTTTCTTT.

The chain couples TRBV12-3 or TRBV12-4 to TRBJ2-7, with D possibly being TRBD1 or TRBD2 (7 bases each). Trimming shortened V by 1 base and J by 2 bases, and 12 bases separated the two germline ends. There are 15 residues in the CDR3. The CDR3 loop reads CASSLEAGGAYEQYF. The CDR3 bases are TGTGCCAGCAGTTTAGAGGCAGGGGGGGCCTACGAGCAGTACTTC.

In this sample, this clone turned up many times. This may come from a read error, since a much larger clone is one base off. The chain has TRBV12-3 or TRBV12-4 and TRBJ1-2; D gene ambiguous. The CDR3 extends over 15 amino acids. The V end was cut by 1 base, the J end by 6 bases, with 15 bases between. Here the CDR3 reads CASSLDLAEADGYTF. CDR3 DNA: TGTGCCAGCAGTTTAGATTTAGCAGAAGCGGATGGCTACACCTTC.

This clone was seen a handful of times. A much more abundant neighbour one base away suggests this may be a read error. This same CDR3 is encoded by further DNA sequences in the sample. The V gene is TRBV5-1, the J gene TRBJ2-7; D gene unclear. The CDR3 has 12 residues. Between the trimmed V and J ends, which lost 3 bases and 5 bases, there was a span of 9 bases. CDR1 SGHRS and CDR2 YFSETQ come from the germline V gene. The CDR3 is CASSSLGDEQYF. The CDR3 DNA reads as TGCGCCAGCAGCTCACTGGGTGACGAGCAGTACTTC.

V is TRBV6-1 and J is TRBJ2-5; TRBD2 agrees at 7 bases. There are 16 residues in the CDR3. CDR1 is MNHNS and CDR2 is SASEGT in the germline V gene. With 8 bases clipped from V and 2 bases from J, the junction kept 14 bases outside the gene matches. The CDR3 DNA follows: TGTGCCAGCGCCTCCTGCGAAGCGGGGTCACAAGAGACCCAGTACTTC. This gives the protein CASASCEAGSQETQYF.

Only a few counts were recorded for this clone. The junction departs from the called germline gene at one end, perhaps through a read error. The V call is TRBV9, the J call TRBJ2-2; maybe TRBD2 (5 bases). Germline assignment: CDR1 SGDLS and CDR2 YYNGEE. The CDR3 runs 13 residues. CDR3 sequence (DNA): TGTGCCAGCATCGTATCGGGAACCGGGGAGCTGTTTTTT. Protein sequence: CASIVSGTGELFF.

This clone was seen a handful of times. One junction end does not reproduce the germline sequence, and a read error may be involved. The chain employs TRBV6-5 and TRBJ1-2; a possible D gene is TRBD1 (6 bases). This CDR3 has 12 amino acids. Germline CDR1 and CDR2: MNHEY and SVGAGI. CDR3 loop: CASTSRGHGYTF. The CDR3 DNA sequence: TGCGCCAGCACTTCCCGGGGACATGGCTACACATTC.

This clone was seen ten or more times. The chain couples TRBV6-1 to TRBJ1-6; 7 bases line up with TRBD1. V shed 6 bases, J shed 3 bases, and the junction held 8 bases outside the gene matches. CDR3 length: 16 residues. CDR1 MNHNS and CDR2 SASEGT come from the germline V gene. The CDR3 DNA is TGTGCCAGCAGCCCGAGCCGGGACAGCTATAATTCACCCCTCCACTTT. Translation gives CASSPSRDSYNSPLHF.

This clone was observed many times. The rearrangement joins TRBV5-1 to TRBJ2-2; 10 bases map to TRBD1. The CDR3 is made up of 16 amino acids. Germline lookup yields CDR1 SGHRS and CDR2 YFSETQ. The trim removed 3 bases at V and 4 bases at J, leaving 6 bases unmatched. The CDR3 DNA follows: TGCGCCAGCAGCTCGCGACAGGGGGCGGGCACCGGGGAGCTGTTTTTT. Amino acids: CASSSRQGAGTGELFF.

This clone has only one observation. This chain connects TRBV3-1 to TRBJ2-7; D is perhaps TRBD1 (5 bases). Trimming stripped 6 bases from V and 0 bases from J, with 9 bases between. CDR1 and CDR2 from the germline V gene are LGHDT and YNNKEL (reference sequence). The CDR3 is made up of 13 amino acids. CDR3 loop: CASRIQGSYEQYF. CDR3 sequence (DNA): TGTGCCAGCAGAATTCAGGGCTCCTACGAGCAGTACTTC.

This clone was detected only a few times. As DNA, the CDR3 is TGTGCCAGCCCAGAGACAGTACCAAGCTCCTACAATGAGCAGTTCTTC. As protein: CASPETVPSSYNEQFF. The chain recombines TRBV6-2 or TRBV6-3 with TRBJ2-1; D perhaps matches TRBD1 (5 bases). Trimming took 8 bases from V and 0 from J, leaving 17 bases between them. Germline V CDR1 and CDR2: MNHEY, SVGEGT. The CDR3 extends over 16 amino acids.

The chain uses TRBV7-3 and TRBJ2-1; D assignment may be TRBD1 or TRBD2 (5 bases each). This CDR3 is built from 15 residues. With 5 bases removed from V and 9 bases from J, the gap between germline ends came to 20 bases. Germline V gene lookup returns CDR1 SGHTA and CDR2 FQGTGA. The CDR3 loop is CASSPRSVGAVEQFF. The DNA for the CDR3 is TGTGCCAGCAGCCCCCGTAGCGTTGGGGCGGTTGAGCAGTTCTTC.

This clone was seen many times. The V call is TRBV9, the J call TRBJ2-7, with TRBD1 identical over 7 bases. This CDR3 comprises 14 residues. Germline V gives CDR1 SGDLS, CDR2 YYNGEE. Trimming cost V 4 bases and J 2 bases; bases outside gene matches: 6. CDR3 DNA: TGTGCCAGCAGCCCGGCGACAGGGCCCTACGAGCAGTACTTC. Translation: CASSPATGPYEQYF.